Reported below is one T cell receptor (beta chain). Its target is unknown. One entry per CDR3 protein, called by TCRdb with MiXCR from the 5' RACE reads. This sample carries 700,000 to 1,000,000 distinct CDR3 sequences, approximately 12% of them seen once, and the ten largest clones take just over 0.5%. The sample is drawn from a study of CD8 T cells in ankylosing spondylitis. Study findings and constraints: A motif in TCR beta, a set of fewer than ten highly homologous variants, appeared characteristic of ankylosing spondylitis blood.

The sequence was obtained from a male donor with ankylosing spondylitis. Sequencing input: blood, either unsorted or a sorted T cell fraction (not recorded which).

CDR3 protein: CASTAVWGPQHF. The CDR3 bases are TGTGCCAGCACCGCCGTGTGGGGGCCCCAGCATTTT. V gene TRBV6-6 combines with J gene TRBJ1-5; D call uncertain. Germline values: CDR1 MNHNY, CDR2 SVGAGI (reference sequence). V was trimmed by 7 bases and J by 9 bases, leaving 13 bases between them. CDR3 length equals 12 residues.